What follows are 6 T cell receptor beta chains derived from one specimen sequenced in a study of PD-1 blockade in classical Hodgkin lymphoma. Exposure to brentuximab vedotin varied, and each patient had relapsed following autologous stem cell transplantation. This table comes from immunoSEQ multiplex PCR, and its TCRdb copy is limited to in-frame clones, with some not included. The sample yields about 98,000 clones, roughly 76% seen once. The sequenced sample was peripheral blood mononuclear cells (PBMCs), obtained before the second cycle of nivolumab. These receptors were collected from a human donor with classical Hodgkin lymphoma.

J is TRBJ2-3 and V is TRBV19; D unclear. The CDR3 spans 15 residues. Between the trimmed V and J ends, which lost 3 bases and 3 bases, there was a span of 13 bases. Germline CDR1 LNHDA, CDR2 SQIVND (reference sequence). In DNA form, the CDR3 reads TGTGCCAGTAGTATCTTAGGAGTTGGTACAGATACGCAGTATTTT. This sequence encodes CASSILGVGTDTQYF.

This sequence joins TRBV19 and TRBJ1-1; no clear D. V was cut by 4 bases and J by 3 bases, with 12 bases left in between. The CDR3 extends over 14 amino acids. The germline V gene has CDR1 LNHDA and CDR2 SQIVND (reference sequence). This CDR3 is CASSNYGADTEAFF. The CDR3 DNA reads TGTGCCAGTAGTAACTATGGCGCGGACACTGAAGCTTTCTTT.

V gene TRBV7-2 combines with J gene TRBJ2-7; TRBD2 aligns across 15 bases. From germline, CDR1 is SGHTA and CDR2 FQGNSA. This CDR3 has 15 amino acids. The ends lost 5 bases at V and 2 bases at J; junction bases unmatched: 1. CDR3 coding DNA: TGTGCCAGCAGCAGGACTAGCGGGAGGGCCTACGAGCAGTACTTC. Translation gives CASSRTSGRAYEQYF.

This clone occurred once. The gene calls are TRBV29-1 and TRBJ2-3, with 8 bases that match TRBD2. Germline CDR1 reads SQVTM; CDR2 reads ANQGSEA. The trim removed 4 bases at V and 2 bases at J, leaving 5 bases unmatched. The CDR3 runs 14 residues. The CDR3: CSVGTSGPTDTQYF. The CDR3 nucleotides read TGCAGCGTTGGAACTAGCGGCCCCACAGATACGCAGTATTTT.

The chain is built from TRBV14 and TRBJ1-2; D gene uncertain. The ends were cut back, 5 bases at V and 6 bases at J, with 13 bases in the middle. CDR1 SGHDN and CDR2 FVKESK come from the germline V gene. The CDR3 has 13 residues. Here the CDR3 DNA reads TGTGCCAGCAGCAGGCAGGAATGGGATGGCTACACCTTC. Translating it yields CASSRQEWDGYTF.

The V gene is TRBV9, the J gene TRBJ2-7; no reliable D call. Between the trimmed V and J ends, which lost 0 bases and 6 bases, there was a span of 13 bases. This CDR3 has 14 amino acids. Germline-derived CDR1 and CDR2 are SGDLS and YYNGEE. Written as DNA, the CDR3 is TGTGCCAGCAGCGTAGATTTTACCTCGGGCGAGCAGTACTTC. Translating gives CASSVDFTSGEQYF. The whole variable domain, filled in from reference TRBV9 and TRBJ2-7, reads DSGVTQTPKHLITATGQRVTLRCSPRSGDLSVYWYQQSLDQGLQFLIQYYNGEERAKGNILERFSAQQFPDLHSELNLSSLELGDSALYFCASSVDFTSGEQYFGPGTRLTVT.